A single sample is the source of the 10 T cell receptor beta chains below, sequenced in a study of memory CD4+ T cells and cytomegalovirus serostatus. Profiled with immunoSEQ multiplex PCR; TCRdb holds only in-frame clones, not every one. Of around 45,000 clones listed, roughly 80% were seen once; the top ten hold about 0.6%. The sort gate was single viable CD3+CD4+CD8-CD45RO+ cells for memory CD4+ T cells. Sample: memory CD4+ T cells from blood. Receptors originate from an adult in good health and CMV-seronegative.

The J gene is TRBJ2-2, the V gene TRBV7-8; D ambiguous. The ends were cut back, 5 bases at V and 3 bases at J, with 4 bases in the middle. The length of the CDR3 is 12 residues. The germline CDR1 and CDR2 sequences are SGHVS and FQNEAQ. The CDR3 here is CASSQHTGELFF. For the CDR3, the DNA is TGTGCCAGCAGCCAACACACCGGGGAGCTGTTTTTT.

V usage is TRBV5-1 and J usage is TRBJ2-1; D is possibly TRBD1 or TRBD2 (7 bases each). The V and J ends lost 3 bases and 5 bases respectively, with 24 bases between them. The CDR3 covers 18 residues. Germline V gene lookup returns CDR1 SGHRS and CDR2 YFSETQ. CDR3 loop: CASSSPTIQGRGNNEQFF. The CDR3 DNA sequence: TGCGCCAGCAGCTCGCCCACTATACAGGGGAGGGGGAACAATGAGCAGTTCTTC.

The chain employs TRBV7-6 and TRBJ1-1; D is possibly TRBD1 (5 bases). Trimming cost V 4 bases and J 1 base, with 7 bases left between them. This CDR3 spans 13 amino acids. Germline CDR1 reads SGHVS; CDR2 reads FNYEAQ. The CDR3 is CASSSQGNTEAFF. The CDR3 DNA sequence: TGTGCCAGCAGCTCTCAGGGGAACACTGAAGCTTTCTTT.

The chain recombines TRBV5-6 with TRBJ2-7; 15 positions agree with TRBD2. V shed 4 bases and J 6 bases; nucleotides not matched to a gene: 8. The CDR3 runs 16 residues. The germline V gene encodes CDR1 SGHDT and CDR2 YYEEEE. The CDR3 protein is CASSEGLAGGRGEQYF. For the CDR3, the DNA is TGTGCCAGCAGCGAGGGACTAGCGGGGGGACGGGGCGAGCAGTACTTC.

This rearrangement joins TRBV7-2 to TRBJ2-7; a possible D gene is TRBD1 (6 bases). This CDR3 spans 14 amino acids. Germline V gene data show CDR1 as SGHTA and CDR2 as FQGNSA. The V and J ends lost 6 bases and 5 bases respectively, with 17 bases between them. The DNA of the CDR3 is TGTGCCAGCAGTTGGGCAGGGGCGGCGAACGAGCAGTACTTC. It is translated as CASSWAGAANEQYF.

The V gene is TRBV6-1, the J gene TRBJ1-4, with D uncertain. The germline CDR1 and CDR2 sequences are MNHNS and SASEGT. CDR3 length: 14 amino acids. Deletions cut 5 bases from V and 10 bases from J, with 17 bases between. DNA for the CDR3: TGTGCCAGCAGTACCCATACCTTGGTCAGAAAACTGTTTTTT. Protein product: CASSTHTLVRKLFF.

The rearrangement links TRBV5-1 to TRBJ2-5; 14 nucleotides match TRBD2. CDR1 and CDR2 (germline): SGHRS, YFSETQ. V was clipped by 0 bases and J by 5 bases; unmatched bases: 6. The CDR3 runs 17 residues. CDR3 residues: CASSLAGGLAGAETQYF. The CDR3 nucleotides are TGCGCCAGCAGCTTGGCCGGGGGACTAGCGGGGGCGGAGACCCAGTACTTC. Full variable domain (rest looked up from reference TRBV5-1 and TRBJ2-5): KAGVTQTPRYLIKTRGQQVTLSCSPISGHRSVSWYQQTPGQGLQFLFEYFSETQRNKGNFPGRFSGRQFSNSRSEMNVSTLELGDSALYLCASSLAGGLAGAETQYFGPGTRLLVL.

Remarks on this clone: An end of the junction differs from the germline gene, which may be a read error. V and J are TRBV7-7 and TRBJ2-5; TRBD2 is a possible D gene (5 bases). Germline values: CDR1 SSHAT, CDR2 FNYEAQ (reference sequence). The CDR3 totals 14 residues. The CDR3 nucleotides read TGTGCTAGCAGCTTAGCGCTGGCTGTGGAGACCCAGTACTTC. Its protein is CASSLALAVETQYF.

The CDR3 bases are TGTGCCAGCAGGCGGGGGCAAGGGACCTATAATTCACCCCTCCACTTT. Amino acids: CASRRGQGTYNSPLHF. The chain is built from TRBV27 and TRBJ1-6, with D possibly TRBD1 on 6 matching bases. This CDR3 has 16 amino acids. Germline values: CDR1 MNHEY, CDR2 SMNVEV (reference sequence). V lost 6 bases, J lost 2 bases, and 14 bases lay in between.

This clone was seen only a few times. This sequence joins TRBV9 and TRBJ1-1; 8 positions agree with TRBD1. Germline values: CDR1 SGDLS, CDR2 YYNGEE. V was pared by 3 bases and J by 0 bases, with 4 bases of the junction left unmatched. CDR3 length: 15 residues. For the CDR3, the DNA is TGTGCCAGCAGCGGCTCACAGGGGGTGAACACTGAAGCTTTCTTT. Translated: CASSGSQGVNTEAFF. Together with reference TRBV9 and TRBJ1-1, the CDR3 gives the full variable domain: DSGVTQTPKHLITATGQRVTLRCSPRSGDLSVYWYQQSLDQGLQFLIQYYNGEERAKGNILERFSAQQFPDLHSELNLSSLELGDSALYFCASSGSQGVNTEAFFGQGTRLTVV.